This paragraph covers one T cell receptor (beta chain) sequence. Data came from immunoSEQ multiplex PCR; TCRdb stores just in-frame clones and leaves some out. The sample contains approximately 46,000 clones, 31% of which appear only once. The CDR3 is 12 residues long. Germline values: CDR1 SGHTA, CDR2 FQGNSA. V lost 3 bases to trimming and J lost 5 bases, with 5 bases between them. The data belong to a study of tumour-infiltrating T cells in Burkitt lymphoma. The sample taken for sequencing was tumor tissue. The chain carries TRBV7-2 and TRBJ1-5; no reliable D call. This TCR was sampled from a human donor with Burkitt lymphoma. In DNA form, the CDR3 reads TGTGCCAGCAGCTTGTACTATCAGCCCCAGCATTTT. Translated: CASSLYYQPQHF.